One sample yielded the 17 T cell receptor beta chains listed below, sequenced in a study of T cell repertoires in cytomegalovirus infection. One entry per CDR3 protein, called by TCRdb with MiXCR from the reads. The table lists approximately 750,000 distinct CDR3 sequences, 35% to 45% of them singletons. The specimen was PBMCs. The receptors originated from a human donor in good health (CMV status not recorded). Some clones in this sample may be carry-over from other donors' samples.

Of note for this clonotype: Because it lacks the conserved phenylalanine or tryptophan at the end, this CDR3 is likely a read error. The DNA is omitted, as the CDR3 cannot be located on it reliably, and the CDR3 follows TCRdb's listing. The genes are TRBV6-2 or TRBV6-3 and TRBJ2-3. Germline lookup yields CDR1 MNHEY and CDR2 SVGEGT. The CDR3 region is 13 residues in length, termini included. CDR3 residues: CASLYSGAATQYC.

J is TRBJ1-5 and V is TRBV25-1; 9 nucleotides align to TRBD1. The CDR3 totals 14 residues. Germline V gene sequence: CDR1 MGHDK, CDR2 SYGVNS. Trimming at V came to 8 bases and at J to 4 bases, leaving 6 bases not matched to a gene. The CDR3 nucleotides are TGTGCCAGCGGGACAGGGTTGTGGAATCAGCCCCAGCATTTT. Its translation is CASGTGLWNQPQHF.

Turning to this clonotype: Just one base apart from a much larger clone, this may be a read error. The CDR3 DNA follows: TGTTCCAGCAGCGACCCCTCGGGAGGGCCTTCCGATGAGCAGTTCTTC. Amino acid sequence: CSSSDPSGGPSDEQFF. The chain joins TRBV7-6 to TRBJ2-1, with 8 bases matching TRBD2. The CDR3 extends over 16 amino acids. CDR1 is SGHVS and CDR2 is FNYEAQ in the germline V gene. Combining the CDR3 with reference TRBV7-6 and TRBJ2-1 gives the whole variable domain GAGVSQSPRYKVTKRGQDVALRCDPISGHVSLYWYRQALGQGPEFLTYFNYEAQQDKSGLPNDRFSAERPEGSISTLTIQRTEQRDSAMYRCSSSDPSGGPSDEQFFGPGTRLTVL.

The chain is built from TRBV28 and TRBJ2-7; D possibly corresponds to TRBD2 (5 bases). Germline V gene lookup returns CDR1 MDHEN and CDR2 SYDVKM. Deletions cut 5 bases from V and 0 bases from J, with 8 bases between. The CDR3 length is 13 residues. The CDR3 bases are TGTGCCAGCAGTCGGAGGAGCTCCTACGAGCAGTACTTC. Residues: CASSRRSSYEQYF.

J is TRBJ2-4 and V is TRBV28; D is perhaps TRBD1 or TRBD2 (5 bases each). The CDR3 covers 15 residues. The germline V gene encodes CDR1 MDHEN and CDR2 SYDVKM. Trimming removed 2 bases at V and 3 bases at J, with 11 bases between. This CDR3 reads CASSLRRGDKNIQYF. CDR3 in DNA: TGTGCCAGCAGTTTAAGAAGAGGGGACAAAAACATTCAGTACTTC.

In regard to this clonotype: Germline is not matched at one junction end, which may reflect a read error. The V gene is TRBV11-2, the J gene TRBJ2-1; TRBD2 matches 12 bases. Germline values: CDR1 SGHAT, CDR2 FQNNGV. The CDR3 runs to 15 residues. CDR3 amino acids: CASSSSGGAYHEQFF. In DNA, the CDR3 is TGTGCCAGCAGCTCTAGCGGGGGGGCCTACCATGAGCAGTTCTTC. The variable domain in full, completed from reference TRBV11-2 and TRBJ2-1, reads EAGVAQSPRYKIIEKRQSVAFWCNPISGHATLYWYQQILGQGPKLLIQFQNNGVVDDSQLPKDRFSAERLKGVDSTLKIQPAKLEDSAVYLCASSSSGGAYHEQFFGPGTRLTVL.

Remarks on this clonotype: A much larger clone differs by one base, so this may be a read error. The rearrangement links TRBV28 to TRBJ1-5, with a tentative D call TRBD1 (6 bases). V gave up 6 bases and J gave up 5 bases, with 14 bases separating them. Germline values: CDR1 MDHEN, CDR2 SYDVKM. The CDR3 loop spans 14 amino acids. The CDR3 coding sequence is TGTGCCAGCAGGCCGAGAGGGGGGCATCAGCCCCAGCATTTT. Residues: CASRPRGGHQPQHF. The full variable domain, with the rest looked up from reference TRBV28 and TRBJ1-5, is DVKVTQSSRYLVKRTGEKVFLECVQDMDHENMFWYRQDPGLGLRLIYFSYDVKMKEKGDIPEGYSVSREKKERFSLILESASTNQTSMYLCASRPRGGHQPQHFGDGTRLSIL.

Ten or more counts support this clonotype. The chain is built from TRBV4-1 and TRBJ2-1; 10 nucleotides agree with TRBD2. The CDR3 runs to 17 residues. The germline CDR1 and CDR2 sequences are MGHRA and YSYEKL. V lost 5 bases and J lost 0; bases outside the gene matches: 7. DNA of the CDR3: TGCGCCAGCAGCTACAACCCTAGCGGGAGCTCCTACAATGAGCAGTTCTTC. Protein: CASSYNPSGSSYNEQFF.

This clonotype was counted only a few times. This chain uses TRBV4-2 with TRBJ1-4; no firm D call. Trimming removed 1 base from V and 8 bases from J, with 5 bases in between. The germline V gene encodes CDR1 LGHNA and CDR2 YNFKEQ. The CDR3 extends over 12 amino acids. The CDR3 bases are TGTGCCAGCAGCCAAGCTTGGGAAAAACTGTTTTTT. Residues: CASSQAWEKLFF.

The V gene is TRBV6-4, the J gene TRBJ2-3; D may be TRBD1 or TRBD2 (6 bases each). This CDR3 is built from 13 residues. Germline lookup yields CDR1 MRHNA and CDR2 SNTAGT. The V end lost 4 bases, the J end lost 7 bases, and 12 bases lay between the germline ends. The CDR3 protein is CASSAGGWNTQYF. Here the CDR3 DNA reads TGTGCCAGCAGTGCCGGGGGCTGGAATACGCAGTATTTT.

This chain connects TRBV11-2 to TRBJ2-1; no clear D. The CDR3 is made up of 14 amino acids. V lost 3 bases, J lost 6 bases, and 12 bases lay in between. CDR1 and CDR2 from the germline V gene are SGHAT and FQNNGV. This CDR3 is CASSLPQASNEQFF. The CDR3 coding sequence is TGTGCCAGCAGCTTGCCCCAGGCTAGCAATGAGCAGTTCTTC.

This sequence joins TRBV28 and TRBJ1-2; D uncertain. The CDR3 has 17 amino acids. In germline, CDR1 is MDHEN, CDR2 SYDVKM. Trimming stripped 5 bases from V and 0 bases from J, with 19 bases between. CDR3 amino acids: CASSLPRPGLSNYGYTF. CDR3 nucleotides: TGTGCCAGCAGTCTCCCTCGCCCGGGATTATCTAACTATGGCTACACCTTC.

The chain joins TRBV20-1 to TRBJ1-5, with 12 bases lining up with TRBD1. The CDR3 runs to 18 residues. In germline, CDR1 is DFQATT, CDR2 SNEGSKA (reference sequence). After removal of 5 bases from V and 3 bases from J, the junction contained 14 bases not matched to a gene. CDR3: CSAGRPGQGAVANQPQHF. CDR3 DNA sequence: TGCAGTGCTGGTCGACCGGGACAGGGGGCAGTAGCCAATCAGCCCCAGCATTTT.

The rearrangement uses TRBV27 and TRBJ2-1; 7 bases are a match to TRBD1. V trimming: 3 bases; J trimming: 5 bases; junction bases outside the gene matches: 7. Germline CDR1 and CDR2: MNHEY and SMNVEV (reference sequence). The CDR3 has 15 residues. This CDR3 is CASSFARGLNNEQFF. CDR3 coding DNA: TGTGCCAGCAGTTTTGCCAGGGGGTTAAACAATGAGCAGTTCTTC.

This clonotype was detected many times. The gene calls are TRBV25-1 and TRBJ1-5, with a tentative D call TRBD1 (5 bases). Germline CDR1 and CDR2: MGHDK and SYGVNS. Between the trimmed V and J ends, which lost 3 bases and 3 bases, there was a span of 15 bases. The CDR3 length is 16 residues. CDR3 nucleotides: TGTGCCAGCAGTGATGCCGTCGAGGGGCCCAATCAGCCCCAGCATTTT. Protein sequence: CASSDAVEGPNQPQHF.

The chain uses TRBV20-1 and TRBJ2-7; tentative D call: TRBD1 (5 bases). The CDR3 is 14 amino acids. Germline V gene lookup returns CDR1 DFQATT and CDR2 SNEGSKA (reference sequence). Trimming took off 4 bases at V and 0 bases at J, with 13 bases between the two ends. The CDR3 coding sequence is TGCAGTGCTACCAGGGTTAGTGGCTCCTACGAGCAGTACTTC. Translated: CSATRVSGSYEQYF.

This clonotype was observed many times. The chain is built from TRBV7-9 and TRBJ1-6, with 8 nucleotides matching TRBD1. Trimming cost V 5 bases and J 10 bases; bases outside gene matches: 7. Germline V gives CDR1 SEHNR, CDR2 FQNEAQ (reference sequence). The CDR3 runs to 14 residues. CDR3 sequence reads: CASSNAQGGSPLHF. CDR3 in DNA: TGTGCCAGCAGCAATGCACAGGGGGGATCACCCCTCCACTTT.